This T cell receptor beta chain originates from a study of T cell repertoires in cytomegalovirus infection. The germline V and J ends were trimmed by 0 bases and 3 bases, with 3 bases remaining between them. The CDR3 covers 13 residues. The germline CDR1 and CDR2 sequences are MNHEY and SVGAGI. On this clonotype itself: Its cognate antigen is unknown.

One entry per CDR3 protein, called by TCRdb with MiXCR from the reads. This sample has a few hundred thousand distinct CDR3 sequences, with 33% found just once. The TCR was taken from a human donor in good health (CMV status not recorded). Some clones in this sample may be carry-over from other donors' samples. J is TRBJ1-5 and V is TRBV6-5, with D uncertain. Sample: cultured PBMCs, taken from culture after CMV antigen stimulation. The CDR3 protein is CASSYSLNQPQHF. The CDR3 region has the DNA TGTGCCAGCAGTTACTCCCTCAATCAGCCCCAGCATTTT.